Following are 2 T cell receptor beta chains from one sample sequenced in a study of cytomegalovirus exposure and HLA in healthy donors. The PCR ran on 60 Vbeta and 13 Jbeta primers. TCRdb's copy holds only in-frame clones and misses some; the assay was immunoSEQ multiplex PCR. This repertoire shows roughly 290,000 clones, 70% to 90% found once; its top ten account for roughly 2.3%. Sequencing used PBMCs. The receptors come from a woman younger than 35 in good health and CMV-seronegative.

The chain links TRBV19 to TRBJ1-2; D unresolved. Per germline, CDR1 LNHDA and CDR2 SQIVND (reference sequence). There are 15 residues in the CDR3. V shed 1 base and J shed 5 bases, with 14 bases lying between them. For the CDR3, the DNA is TGTGCCAGTAGTATAGTAGCAGATTCCCAATATGGCTACACCTTC. Encoded protein: CASSIVADSQYGYTF.

This clone was detected a few times. The V call is TRBV4-2, the J call TRBJ2-7, with 10 bases fitting TRBD1. J was trimmed by 5 bases and V by 3 bases; bases with no gene match: 4. Germline CDR1 is LGHNA and CDR2 is YNFKEQ. The CDR3 has 14 residues. DNA for the CDR3: TGTGCCAGCAGCCACGGGACAGGGGACCACGAGCAGTACTTC. Encoded protein: CASSHGTGDHEQYF.